Each of the 23 T cell receptor beta chains below was sequenced from the same sample in a study of T cell responses to AZD1222 COVID-19 vaccine. The data were produced by immunoSEQ multiplex PCR, yet TCRdb's version contains in-frame clones alone and is incomplete. The sample has about 120,000 clones, 80% to 90% seen once. Source: peripheral blood, taken on day 0 of AZD1222 vaccination. The receptors here all came from an adult in good health.

The gene calls are TRBV19 and TRBJ2-3; D is unclear. This CDR3 has 14 amino acids. Deletions cut 6 bases from V and 3 bases from J, with 13 bases between. Germline lookup yields CDR1 LNHDA and CDR2 SQIVND (reference sequence). The CDR3 nucleotides are TGTGCCAGTAGCCTACAAACCCAAACAGATACGCAGTATTTT. This codes for CASSLQTQTDTQYF.

V usage is TRBV2 and J usage is TRBJ1-2; 8 positions match TRBD1. Looked up from germline, CDR1 is SNHLY and CDR2 is FYNNEI. The length of the CDR3 is 14 residues. The V gene end was trimmed by 5 bases and the J gene end by 4 bases; junction bases not matched to a gene: 6. The CDR3: CASSQDRVRYGYTF. The CDR3 nucleotides read TGTGCCAGCAGTCAGGACAGGGTACGCTATGGCTACACCTTC. The full variable domain, its missing parts supplied by reference TRBV2 and TRBJ1-2, is EPEVTQTPSHQVTQMGQEVILRCVPISNHLYFYWYRQILGQKVEFLVSFYNNEISEKSEIFDDQFSVERPDGSNFTLKIRSTKLEDSAMYFCASSQDRVRYGYTFGSGTRLTVV.

This chain joins TRBV13 and TRBJ1-3; D not resolved. Trimming stripped 4 bases from V and 2 bases from J, with 12 bases between. The V gene's germline CDR1 is PRHDT and CDR2 FYEKMQ (reference sequence). The CDR3 has 15 amino acids. For the CDR3, the DNA is TGTGCCAGCAGCTCGCCGGGAGCCACTGGAAACACCATATATTTT. It encodes CASSSPGATGNTIYF.

The sample holds a few counts of this clone. The rearrangement links TRBV7-8 to TRBJ2-1, with 9 positions matching TRBD2. V shed 3 bases, J shed 5 bases, and the junction held 5 bases outside the gene matches. The CDR3 spans 15 residues. Germline CDR1 reads SGHVS; CDR2 reads FQNEAQ. CDR3: CASSLWTSEDNEQFF. CDR3 DNA: TGTGCCAGCAGCTTGTGGACTAGCGAAGACAATGAGCAGTTCTTC.

V is TRBV6-5 and J is TRBJ1-5, with 9 bases matching TRBD1. With 6 bases clipped from V and 6 bases from J, the junction kept 6 bases outside the gene matches. Germline loops: CDR1 MNHEY, CDR2 SVGAGI. The CDR3 runs to 14 residues. CDR3 DNA: TGTGCCAGCAGCGGCAGACAGGGGGGTCAGCCCCAGCATTTT. Translation gives CASSGRQGGQPQHF.

This chain uses TRBV27 with TRBJ2-1; tentatively, D is TRBD2 (5 bases). The CDR3 runs 15 residues. Germline V gene lookup returns CDR1 MNHEY and CDR2 SMNVEV (reference sequence). Trimming left V 3 bases short and J 7 bases short, with 16 bases between. The CDR3 nucleotides read TGTGCCAGCAGTTTTTCCTCGGACTTTCCAAATGAGCAGTTCTTC. This gives the protein CASSFSSDFPNEQFF.

This clone was recorded only once. The chain employs TRBV24-1 and TRBJ1-4; the D is unclear. Germline V gene lookup returns CDR1 KGHDR and CDR2 SFDVKD. The CDR3 contains 12 residues. V was clipped by 1 base and J by 10 bases, with 6 bases between them. This chain's CDR3 is CATSDFVGKLFF. The CDR3 DNA sequence: TGTGCCACCAGTGATTTCGTCGGAAAACTGTTTTTT.

The V call is TRBV18, the J call TRBJ1-1; the match to TRBD1 covers 9 bases. V lost 5 bases, J lost 7 bases, and 2 bases stayed unmatched. Per the germline V gene, CDR1 is KGHSH and CDR2 is LQKENI. The CDR3 is made up of 12 amino acids. As DNA, the CDR3 is TGTGCCAGCTCAAGGGACAGGGATGAAGCTTTCTTT. Its translation is CASSRDRDEAFF.

The chain carries TRBV27 and TRBJ1-2; no reliable D call. This CDR3 has 14 amino acids. Per germline, CDR1 MNHEY and CDR2 SMNVEV (reference sequence). V lost 2 bases, J lost 4 bases, and 11 bases lay in between. The CDR3 here is CASSLVGSGYGYTF. The CDR3 nucleotides read TGTGCCAGCAGTTTAGTTGGGTCCGGCTATGGCTACACCTTC.

CDR3 sequence reads: CASSLSSGANYGYTF. CDR3 sequence (DNA): TGCGCCAGCAGCTTGTCGTCAGGGGCTAACTATGGCTACACCTTC. The chain links TRBV5-1 to TRBJ1-2; TRBD1 might be the D (6 bases). The germline V gene has CDR1 SGHRS and CDR2 YFSETQ. The CDR3 contains 15 residues. Deletions cut 1 base from V and 0 bases from J, with 10 bases between.

The V call is TRBV6-5, the J call TRBJ2-1, with 9 bases matching TRBD1. CDR1 is MNHEY and CDR2 is SVGAGI in the germline V gene. The V and J ends lost 2 bases and 7 bases, in that order; junction bases with no gene match: 3. The CDR3 runs to 14 residues. CDR3 coding DNA: TGTGCCAGCAGTTACGGGACAGGGAGGAATGAGCAGTTCTTC. Its translation is CASSYGTGRNEQFF.

CDR3 coding DNA: TGCAGCGTTGGCAGCAATGAGCAGTTCTTC. Its translation is CSVGSNEQFF. The chain recombines TRBV29-1 with TRBJ2-1; unclear D gene. There are 10 residues in the CDR3. Trimming removed 4 bases at V and 6 bases at J, with 4 bases between. CDR1 and CDR2 (germline): SQVTM, ANQGSEA.

Here the CDR3 reads CASSSSGGPAGETQYF. Written as DNA, the CDR3 is TGTGCCAGCAGCTCCTCGGGGGGCCCAGCGGGGGAGACCCAGTACTTC. This chain joins TRBV5-4 and TRBJ2-5; tentatively, D is TRBD2 (7 bases). Looked up from germline, CDR1 is SGHNT and CDR2 is YYREEE (reference sequence). V was shortened by 3 bases and J by 5 bases, with 20 bases between the two germline ends. This CDR3 spans 16 amino acids.

V gene TRBV19 combines with J gene TRBJ1-5; 12 bases are a match to TRBD1. V was pared by 5 bases and J by 7 bases, with 3 bases of the junction left unmatched. CDR3 length: 14 residues. Germline V lookup: CDR1 LNHDA, CDR2 SQIVND (reference sequence). The CDR3 region has the DNA TGTGCCAGTAGTGTGGGACAGGGGGCCCAGCCCCAGCATTTT. This sequence encodes CASSVGQGAQPQHF.

The V and J genes are TRBV15 and TRBJ1-1, with D hard to call. Germline CDR1 is LNHNV and CDR2 is YYDKDF (reference sequence). This CDR3 region has 13 residues. V shed 3 bases and J shed 5 bases, with 10 bases lying between them. The CDR3 loop reads CATSREEGTEAFF. Written as DNA, the CDR3 is TGTGCCACCAGCAGGGAGGAAGGAACTGAAGCTTTCTTT.

The CDR3 DNA reads as TGTGCCAGCAGCCTGGGACCCGCGGACACTGAAGCTTTCTTT. This codes for CASSLGPADTEAFF. V gene TRBV11-3 combines with J gene TRBJ1-1; weak D call: TRBD1 (5 bases). Trimming took off 5 bases at V and 3 bases at J, with 13 bases between the two ends. The CDR3 covers 14 residues. Germline CDR1 and CDR2: SGHNT and YENEEA.

The V and J genes are TRBV5-1 and TRBJ2-1, with D possibly TRBD2 on 7 matching bases. The germline V gene has CDR1 SGHRS and CDR2 YFSETQ. V lost 0 bases and J 2 bases, leaving 12 bases between the germline ends. The CDR3 loop spans 16 amino acids. For the CDR3, the DNA is TGCGCCAGCAGCTTGGGGCCGGGGGGCGCCTACAATGAGCAGTTCTTC. Its protein is CASSLGPGGAYNEQFF.

The chain uses TRBV3-1 (or the pseudogene TRBV3-2) and TRBJ2-2; D ambiguous. The CDR3 totals 14 residues. V was trimmed by 4 bases and J by 4 bases, leaving 10 bases between them. The germline gives CDR1 LGHDT, CDR2 YNNKEL (reference sequence). DNA for the CDR3: TGTGCCAGCAGCCCCCGGGCCTCCACCGGGGAGCTGTTTTTT. Translated: CASSPRASTGELFF.

This clone occurred once. The chain links TRBV5-1 to TRBJ1-2, with a possible D match to TRBD1 (5 bases). Between the trimmed V and J ends, which lost 0 bases and 5 bases, there was a span of 8 bases. CDR3 length equals 13 residues. Germline V gene data show CDR1 as SGHRS and CDR2 as YFSETQ. CDR3 region: CASSLDGGYGYTF. The CDR3 DNA is TGCGCCAGCAGCTTGGACGGGGGATATGGCTACACCTTC.

The gene calls are TRBV5-6 and TRBJ1-1; no reliable D call. The germline V gene encodes CDR1 SGHDT and CDR2 YYEEEE. The V gene lost 7 bases and the J gene lost 0 bases, with 16 bases spanning the gap. There are 15 residues in the CDR3. The CDR3 sequence: CASARISRLNTEAFF. As DNA, the CDR3 is TGTGCCAGCGCCCGTATCAGCAGGCTGAACACTGAAGCTTTCTTT.

This clone was observed once. The chain combines TRBV11-3 with TRBJ2-3; D may be TRBD2 (6 bases). The CDR3 extends over 15 amino acids. V lost 1 base, J lost 0 bases, and 8 bases lay in between. Germline CDR1 and CDR2: SGHNT and YENEEA. The CDR3 protein is CASSLGLASTDTQYF. For the CDR3, the DNA is TGTGCCAGCAGCTTAGGGCTAGCGAGCACAGATACGCAGTATTTT.

This clone was picked up a small number of times. This sequence joins TRBV19 and TRBJ1-4, with D unclear. Germline CDR1 is LNHDA and CDR2 is SQIVND (reference sequence). V lost 1 base and J 8 bases, leaving 14 bases between the germline ends. This CDR3 contains 15 residues. The CDR3, as DNA: TGTGCCAGTAGTATAGTCGGGGATTCAAGGGAAAAACTGTTTTTT. This gives the protein CASSIVGDSREKLFF.

This clone has at least ten counts. J is TRBJ1-1 and V is TRBV27; the D gene is possibly TRBD1 (6 bases). Per germline, CDR1 MNHEY and CDR2 SMNVEV (reference sequence). Between the trimmed V and J ends, which lost 6 bases and 10 bases, there was a span of 15 bases. The CDR3 length is 12 residues. The CDR3 reads CASRTGQFGAFF. CDR3 DNA: TGTGCCAGCAGGACCGGACAGTTCGGAGCTTTCTTT.